A selection of T cell receptor beta chains follows, all from one sample in a study of spatial heterogeneity in lung cancer. TCRdb independently ran MiXCR on the 5' RACE reads; one entry per CDR3 protein. The sample holds 50,000 or so distinct CDR3 sequences, 7.5% to 8% seen once. The source material was PBMCs, sampled at surgery. The receptors come from a female donor with early-stage non-small cell lung cancer. Each CDR3 is given with its conserved first and last residue. Fields, in order: J gene, V gene, D gene, clone size, CDR3 protein, CDR3 DNA. A D gene is named only where the DNA matches it firmly. Some rows have no size entry. The others give once, few or many, or a class for an expanded clone.

J: TRBJ2-3; V: TRBV18; D: NA; size: NA; CDR3: CASSPPGEIPDTQYF; DNA: TGTGCCAGCTCACCACCCGGGGAGATCCCAGATACGCAGTATTTT
J: TRBJ2-1; V: TRBV6-2/TRBV6-3; D: NA; size: NA; CDR3: CASSYNGHNEQFF; DNA: TGTGCCAGCAGTTACAATGGCCACAATGAGCAGTTCTTC
J: TRBJ2-3; V: TRBV7-9; D: TRBD2; size: few; CDR3: CASSWTSGGRPGADTQYF; DNA: TGTGCCAGCAGCTGGACTAGCGGGGGCCGTCCCGGTGCGGATACGCAGTATTTT
J: TRBJ2-3; V: TRBV10-3; D: TRBD2; size: many; CDR3: CAISGTSGGTTDTQYF; DNA: TGTGCCATCAGTGGTACTAGCGGGGGAACCACAGATACGCAGTATTTT
J: TRBJ2-7; V: TRBV3-1; D: NA; size: few; CDR3: CASSQVWYEQYF; DNA: TGTGCCAGCAGCCAAGTGTGGTACGAGCAGTACTTC
J: TRBJ1-1; V: TRBV12-3/TRBV12-4; D: NA; size: many; CDR3: CASSLEVQFKAFF; DNA: TGTGCCAGCAGCCTGGAGGTACAGTTCAAAGCTTTCTTT
J: TRBJ2-7; V: TRBV13; D: NA; size: few; CDR3: CASSLARRTYEQYF; DNA: TGTGCCAGCAGCTTAGCCCGCAGGACCTACGAGCAGTACTTC
J: TRBJ2-1; V: TRBV9; D: NA; size: many; CDR3: CASSVQGSSHTDEQFF; DNA: TGTGCCAGCAGCGTTCAGGGGAGTTCCCATACGGATGAGCAGTTCTTC
J: TRBJ2-7; V: TRBV20-1; D: NA; size: few; CDR3: CSGRLDSYEQYF; DNA: TGCAGTGGAAGACTCGACTCCTACGAGCAGTACTTC
J: TRBJ2-2; V: TRBV4-3; D: TRBD2; size: NA; CDR3: CASSQSGGGGELFF; DNA: TGCGCCAGCAGCCAATCGGGGGGTGGCGGGGAGCTGTTTTTT
J: TRBJ1-4; V: TRBV21-1; D: NA; size: many; CDR3: CASTSPGTGIEDPGEKLFF; DNA: TGTGCCAGCACCAGTCCCGGGACAGGGATCGAGGACCCCGGTGAAAAACTGTTTTTT
J: TRBJ2-7; V: TRBV5-4; D: NA; size: NA; CDR3: CASSLGPGQAYEQYF; DNA: TGTGCCAGCAGCTTGGGTCCGGGACAAGCCTACGAGCAGTACTTC
J: TRBJ2-5; V: TRBV20-1; D: TRBD1; size: many; CDR3: CSGKQGIETQYF; DNA: TGCAGTGGGAAACAGGGGATAGAGACCCAGTACTTC
J: TRBJ2-1; V: TRBV20-1; D: TRBD2; size: few; CDR3: CSASRVTSANNEQFF; DNA: TGCAGTGCTAGCAGGGTAACTAGCGCAAACAATGAGCAGTTCTTC
J: TRBJ2-7; V: TRBV19; D: NA; size: few; CDR3: CASSPQFSSLSYEQYF; DNA: TGTGCCAGTAGCCCCCAGTTTTCCTCTCTATCCTACGAGCAGTACTTC
J: TRBJ1-5; V: TRBV12-3/TRBV12-4; D: NA; size: NA; CDR3: CASRKQHNQPQHF; DNA: TGTGCCAGCAGAAAGCAACACAATCAGCCCCAGCATTTT
J: TRBJ2-1; V: TRBV27; D: NA; size: few; CDR3: CASSLVAGTGSYNEQFF; DNA: TGTGCCAGCAGTTTAGTCGCCGGGACGGGTTCCTACAATGAGCAGTTCTTC
J: TRBJ2-7; V: TRBV5-1; D: TRBD1; size: few; CDR3: CASSLGDSGYEQYF; DNA: TGCGCCAGCAGCTTGGGGGACAGCGGCTACGAGCAGTACTTC
J: TRBJ2-5; V: TRBV29-1; D: TRBD1; size: many; CDR3: CSVEDLRGTGVQETQYF; DNA: TGCAGCGTTGAAGATCTTCGGGGGACAGGGGTACAAGAGACCCAGTACTTC
J: TRBJ2-7; V: TRBV7-9; D: TRBD2; size: NA; CDR3: CASSLRKARGGLYEQYF; DNA: TGTGCCAGCAGCTTACGGAAGGCGCGGGGGGGCCTATACGAGCAGTACTTC
J: TRBJ1-4; V: TRBV29-1; D: NA; size: many; CDR3: CSVAGTTNEKLFF; DNA: TGCAGCGTTGCGGGAACAACTAATGAAAAACTGTTTTTT
J: TRBJ2-7; V: TRBV29-1; D: NA; size: few; CDR3: CSVEAPGTYEQYF; DNA: TGCAGCGTTGAAGCTCCTGGAACCTACGAGCAGTACTTC
J: TRBJ1-2; V: TRBV6-5; D: TRBD1; size: few; CDR3: CASRSGQGILYYGYTF; DNA: TGTGCCAGCAGATCTGGACAGGGTATACTATACTATGGCTACACCTTC
J: TRBJ2-1; V: TRBV6-1; D: TRBD2; size: NA; CDR3: CASRPPAGGTYNEQFF; DNA: TGTGCCAGCAGGCCCCCCGCGGGGGGAACCTACAATGAGCAGTTCTTC
J: TRBJ2-1; V: TRBV29-1; D: NA; size: many; CDR3: CSVEGGTYNEQFF; DNA: TGCAGCGTTGAAGGGGGCACGTACAATGAGCAGTTCTTC
J: TRBJ2-2; V: TRBV7-6; D: NA; size: NA; CDR3: CASSLARNTGELFF; DNA: TGTGCCAGCAGCTTAGCCCGGAACACCGGGGAGCTGTTTTTT
J: TRBJ2-7; V: TRBV11-2; D: NA; size: NA; CDR3: CASSLDSGSTYEQYF; DNA: TGTGCCAGCAGCTTAGATAGTGGGTCAACCTACGAGCAGTACTTC
J: TRBJ1-2; V: TRBV3-1; D: NA; size: NA; CDR3: CASSQGGAIDGYTF; DNA: TGTGCCAGCAGCCAGGGGGGGGCGATCGATGGCTACACCTTC
J: TRBJ1-6; V: TRBV7-2; D: TRBD1; size: NA; CDR3: CASSPGGYNSPLHF; DNA: TGTGCCAGCAGCCCAGGGGGTTATAATTCACCCCTCCACTTT
J: TRBJ1-1; V: TRBV20-1; D: NA; size: many; CDR3: CSAAPGVGTEAFF; DNA: TGCAGTGCTGCGCCGGGGGTGGGGACTGAAGCTTTCTTT
J: TRBJ1-1; V: TRBV6-1; D: NA; size: many; CDR3: CASDRYTEAFF; DNA: TGTGCCAGTGACCGGTACACTGAAGCTTTCTTT
J: TRBJ1-2; V: TRBV20-1; D: TRBD1; size: NA; CDR3: CSASSTGMGSGYTF; DNA: TGCAGTGCTAGCTCGACAGGGATGGGGAGTGGCTACACCTTC
J: TRBJ2-2; V: TRBV5-4; D: NA; size: few; CDR3: CAIPGAPNTGELFF; DNA: TGTGCCATCCCAGGGGCTCCGAACACCGGGGAGCTGTTTTTT
J: TRBJ2-7; V: TRBV7-2; D: TRBD2; size: NA; CDR3: CTSSPAGLAAYEQYF; DNA: TGTACCAGCAGCCCGGCGGGGCTAGCGGCCTACGAGCAGTACTTC
J: TRBJ2-6; V: TRBV6-2/TRBV6-3; D: NA; size: few; CDR3: CASSYSMGAGFSGANVLTF; DNA: TGTGCCAGCAGTTACTCGATGGGCGCGGGTTTCTCTGGGGCCAACGTCCTGACTTTC
J: TRBJ2-3; V: TRBV7-8; D: TRBD2; size: few; CDR3: CASSLAGGGSTDTQYF; DNA: TGTGCCAGCAGCTTAGCGGGCGGGGGGAGCACAGATACGCAGTATTTT
J: TRBJ2-7; V: TRBV6-6; D: TRBD2; size: few; CDR3: CASGGDLSYEQYF; DNA: TGTGCCAGCGGGGGGGACCTCTCCTACGAGCAGTACTTC
J: TRBJ2-3; V: TRBV9; D: TRBD2; size: NA; CDR3: CASSVGSLGGGAIDTQYF; DNA: TGTGCCAGCAGCGTAGGATCTCTGGGCGGGGGGGCCATAGATACGCAGTATTTT
J: TRBJ2-2; V: TRBV19; D: NA; size: NA; CDR3: CASKTGRQSNTGELFF; DNA: TGTGCCAGTAAGACGGGGAGACAGTCGAACACCGGGGAGCTGTTTTTT
J: TRBJ2-7; V: TRBV20-1; D: NA; size: few; CDR3: CSARPGSRTEQYF; DNA: TGCAGTGCTAGGCCAGGCTCAAGGACCGAGCAGTACTTC
J: TRBJ1-2; V: TRBV12-3/TRBV12-4; D: NA; size: many; CDR3: CASSLGLVPRPNYGYTF; DNA: TGTGCCAGCAGTCTAGGCTTGGTGCCGAGGCCTAACTATGGCTACACCTTC
J: TRBJ2-3; V: TRBV5-1; D: NA; size: few; CDR3: CASSTGKSTDTQYF; DNA: TGCGCCAGCAGCACAGGGAAGAGCACAGATACGCAGTATTTT
J: TRBJ2-7; V: TRBV7-2; D: TRBD1; size: many; CDR3: CASSEGQGRTYEQYF; DNA: TGTGCCAGCAGCGAGGGACAGGGTAGGACCTACGAGCAGTACTTC
J: TRBJ1-1; V: TRBV7-2; D: TRBD1; size: few; CDR3: CASTIAPGQGAEAFF; DNA: TGTGCCAGCACCATCGCCCCGGGACAGGGGGCTGAAGCTTTCTTT